The clone carrying this T cell receptor (beta chain) has just a few counts. Germline V gives CDR1 MNHNS, CDR2 SASEGT. The length of the CDR3 is 15 residues. The V and J ends lost 6 bases and 0 bases respectively, with 11 bases between them. This sample was taken from a study of metastatic and nonmetastatic thyroid tumors. No patient had received any treatment before thyroid surgery. In the authors' workflow: The study took CDR3 differences across clinicopathological groups and made a distant-metastasis classifier for papillary thyroid cancer from them. With MiXCR, TCRdb reprocessed the PCR reads. The V and J calls reflect TCRdb's pipeline rather than the authors' work. The repertoire has 30,000 to 40,000 clones, approximately 31% of them found once; the top ten carry about 16%.

Sequenced material: tumor tissue. This receptor was obtained from a female donor with papillary thyroid cancer or a benign thyroid nodule (not recorded which). Some clones in this sample may be carry-over from other donors' samples. The chain uses TRBV6-1 and TRBJ2-2; D gene unclear. DNA for the CDR3: TGTGCCAGCAGCCCCCGGAGCCCGAACACCGGGGAGCTGTTTTTT. Translated, it gives CASSPRSPNTGELFF.